This is a list of T cell receptor beta chains from one sample in a study of blood T cell repertoires in COVID-19. Libraries were prepared by immunoSEQ multiplex PCR; TCRdb keeps only in-frame clonotypes and omits some of them. The table shows 300,000 or so clones, with around 88% occurring only once. The specimen was peripheral blood. These receptors came from a woman aged 30 to 39 who had recovered from COVID-19. Both conserved end residues are part of each CDR3. The D gene is left open where the match is weak. Not all rows give a size; the values are once, few, many and, for expanded clones, a class.

v_call: TRBV10-3; j_call: TRBJ1-6; clone_size: NA; d_call: NA; cdr3_nt: TGTGCCATCAGTGAGGGCCGCGGGGGTTCACCCCTCCACTTT; cdr3_aa: CAISEGRGGSPLHF
v_call: TRBV19; j_call: TRBJ1-5; clone_size: NA; d_call: TRBD1; cdr3_nt: TGTGCCAGTGGGACAGGGCCCTATAGCAATCAGCCCCAGCATTTT; cdr3_aa: CASGTGPYSNQPQHF
v_call: TRBV28; j_call: TRBJ1-1; clone_size: NA; d_call: TRBD1; cdr3_nt: TGTGCCAGCAGTTTGACAGGGGGGTACACTGAAGCTTTCTTT; cdr3_aa: CASSLTGGYTEAFF
v_call: TRBV5-1; j_call: TRBJ1-2; clone_size: NA; d_call: TRBD1; cdr3_nt: TGCGCCAGCAGCTTGACCTCGGACAGGGGTTATGGCTACACCTTC; cdr3_aa: CASSLTSDRGYGYTF
v_call: TRBV7-8; j_call: TRBJ1-2; clone_size: NA; d_call: TRBD1; cdr3_nt: TGTGCCAGCAGCCGAGGACAGGACTATGGCTACACCTTC; cdr3_aa: CASSRGQDYGYTF
v_call: TRBV5-1; j_call: TRBJ2-6; clone_size: NA; d_call: NA; cdr3_nt: TGCGCCAGCAGCGCTGGGACATCTGGGGCCAACGTCCTGACTTTC; cdr3_aa: CASSAGTSGANVLTF
v_call: TRBV5-1; j_call: TRBJ1-1; clone_size: NA; d_call: NA; cdr3_nt: TGCGCCAGCAGCTTGGATTCCTCCCGGGCAGGGCAAGCTTTCTTT; cdr3_aa: CASSLDSSRAGQAFF
v_call: TRBV5-6; j_call: TRBJ1-1; clone_size: NA; d_call: NA; cdr3_nt: TGTGCCAGCAGCTTGTGGGGCATGAACACTGAAGCTTTCTTT; cdr3_aa: CASSLWGMNTEAFF
v_call: TRBV18; j_call: TRBJ1-4; clone_size: NA; d_call: NA; cdr3_nt: TGTGCCAGCTCACCAGGACGGGGGGGGCAGGAAAAACTGTTTTTT; cdr3_aa: CASSPGRGGQEKLFF
v_call: TRBV5-4; j_call: TRBJ2-3; clone_size: NA; d_call: NA; cdr3_nt: TGTGCCAGCAGCTCGGGACTGGAGTTTAGCACAGATACGCAGTATTTT; cdr3_aa: CASSSGLEFSTDTQYF
v_call: TRBV7-9; j_call: TRBJ2-2; clone_size: NA; d_call: NA; cdr3_nt: TGTGCCAGCAGCTTGAGACCAGGCCGGCCTACCGGGGAGCTGTTTTTT; cdr3_aa: CASSLRPGRPTGELFF
v_call: TRBV4-3; j_call: TRBJ1-2; clone_size: NA; d_call: NA; cdr3_nt: TGCGCCAGCAGCCAAGAGCCAGGGTCGGACTATGGCTACACCTTC; cdr3_aa: CASSQEPGSDYGYTF
v_call: TRBV24-1; j_call: TRBJ2-5; clone_size: NA; d_call: NA; cdr3_nt: TGTGCCACCAGTGATCGTTCCCAAGAGACCCAGTACTTC; cdr3_aa: CATSDRSQETQYF
v_call: TRBV12-3/TRBV12-4; j_call: TRBJ2-2; clone_size: NA; d_call: NA; cdr3_nt: TGTGCCAGCAGCCTAAACAGGGCCGGGGAGCTGTTTTTT; cdr3_aa: CASSLNRAGELFF
v_call: TRBV5-6; j_call: TRBJ2-3; clone_size: NA; d_call: NA; cdr3_nt: TGTGCCAGCAGCTCGCCTAGAGGGGGTGGGGCAGATACGCAGTATTTT; cdr3_aa: CASSSPRGGGADTQYF
v_call: TRBV21-1; j_call: TRBJ2-3; clone_size: NA; d_call: NA; cdr3_nt: TGTGCCAGCAAATTCCTGAACTTGGATACGCAGTATTTT; cdr3_aa: CASKFLNLDTQYF
v_call: TRBV28; j_call: TRBJ1-2; clone_size: NA; d_call: NA; cdr3_nt: TGTGCCAGCAGTTTCTACCAAGGCTACACCTTC; cdr3_aa: CASSFYQGYTF
v_call: TRBV30; j_call: TRBJ2-7; clone_size: once; d_call: NA; cdr3_nt: TGTGCCTGGACCTCGGGGAGCTCCTACGAGCAGTACTTC; cdr3_aa: CAWTSGSSYEQYF
v_call: TRBV6-2/TRBV6-3; j_call: TRBJ2-5; clone_size: NA; d_call: NA; cdr3_nt: TGTGCCAGCAGTACGACAGGTCTCCAAGAGACCCAGTACTTC; cdr3_aa: CASSTTGLQETQYF
v_call: TRBV28; j_call: TRBJ1-6; clone_size: NA; d_call: NA; cdr3_nt: TGTGCCAGCAGCCCAATGGGGCGGTGGTCACCCCTCCACTTT; cdr3_aa: CASSPMGRWSPLHF
v_call: TRBV5-6; j_call: TRBJ1-3; clone_size: NA; d_call: NA; cdr3_nt: TGTGCCAGCAGCTTTCGTCGGGGGGCGACGGGAAACACCATATATTTT; cdr3_aa: CASSFRRGATGNTIYF
v_call: TRBV29-1; j_call: TRBJ2-7; clone_size: NA; d_call: TRBD1; cdr3_nt: TGCAGCGTGGGACAGAGAACCTACGAGCAGTACTTC; cdr3_aa: CSVGQRTYEQYF
v_call: TRBV7-6; j_call: TRBJ2-1; clone_size: once; d_call: TRBD2; cdr3_nt: TGTGCCAGCAGCTTAGTAGCGGGGGGGCTCTACAATGAGCAGTTCTTC; cdr3_aa: CASSLVAGGLYNEQFF
v_call: TRBV7-6; j_call: TRBJ1-5; clone_size: NA; d_call: NA; cdr3_nt: TGTGCCAGCAGCTTTTCGGGGAATCAGCCCCAGCATTTT; cdr3_aa: CASSFSGNQPQHF